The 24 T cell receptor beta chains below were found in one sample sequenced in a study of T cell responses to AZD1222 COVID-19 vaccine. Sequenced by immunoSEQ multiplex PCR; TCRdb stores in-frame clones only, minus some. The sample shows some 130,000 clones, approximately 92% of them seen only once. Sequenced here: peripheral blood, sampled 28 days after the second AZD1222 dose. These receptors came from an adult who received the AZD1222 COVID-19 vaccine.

CDR3 protein: CASSVATGSYEQYF. As DNA, the CDR3 is TGTGCCAGCAGCGTAGCGACAGGGAGCTACGAGCAGTACTTC. The chain joins TRBV9 to TRBJ2-7; 7 positions agree with TRBD1. The germline V gene encodes CDR1 SGDLS and CDR2 YYNGEE. Unmatched junction bases numbered 3, after V lost 0 bases and J lost 3 bases. The CDR3 totals 14 residues.

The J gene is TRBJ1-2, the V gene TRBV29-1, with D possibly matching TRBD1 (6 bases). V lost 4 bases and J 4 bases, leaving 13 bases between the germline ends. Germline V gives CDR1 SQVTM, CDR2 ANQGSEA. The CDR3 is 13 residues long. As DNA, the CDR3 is TGCAGCGTTGCCAACAGGGAGGGCTATGGCTACACCTTC. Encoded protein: CSVANREGYGYTF.

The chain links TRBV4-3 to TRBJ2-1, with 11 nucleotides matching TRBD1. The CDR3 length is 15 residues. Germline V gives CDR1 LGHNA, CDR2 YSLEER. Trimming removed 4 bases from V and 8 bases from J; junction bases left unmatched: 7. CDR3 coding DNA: TGCGCCAGCAGCCCCGGGACAGGGGGTTTATATGAGCAGTTCTTC. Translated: CASSPGTGGLYEQFF.

CDR3 nucleotides: TGCGCCAGCAGCCAAGATCAGGTGGGAGGGTTATGGGCCGGGGAGCTGTTTTTT. Encoded protein: CASSQDQVGGLWAGELFF. The V gene is TRBV4-1, the J gene TRBJ2-2; 7 nucleotides agree with TRBD2. The length of the CDR3 is 18 residues. V dropped 0 bases and J dropped 6; count of bases not matched to a gene: 13. Germline CDR1 reads MGHRA; CDR2 reads YSYEKL.

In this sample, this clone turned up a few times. This CDR3 is CASSLWEGFGYTF. The CDR3 DNA sequence: TGTGCCAGCAGCTTATGGGAGGGGTTTGGCTACACCTTC. The chain uses TRBV13 and TRBJ1-2; tentative D call: TRBD1 (5 bases). The germline V gene encodes CDR1 PRHDT and CDR2 FYEKMQ (reference sequence). CDR3 length: 13 residues. V dropped 2 bases and J dropped 7 bases, with 11 bases sitting between them.

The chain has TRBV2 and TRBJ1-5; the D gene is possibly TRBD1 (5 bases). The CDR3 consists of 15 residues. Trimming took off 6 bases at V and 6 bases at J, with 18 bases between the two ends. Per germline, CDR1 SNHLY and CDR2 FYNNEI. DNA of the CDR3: TGTGCCAGCAGCGAATCCTCGAGGGGCGGTCAGCCCCAGCATTTT. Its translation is CASSESSRGGQPQHF.

CDR3 in DNA: TGTGCCAGCAGCCAAGTAGGCCAAGGTGAAGCTTTCTTT. Protein: CASSQVGQGEAFF. This rearrangement joins TRBV3-1 (or the pseudogene TRBV3-2) to TRBJ1-1; D remains ambiguous. The CDR3 sequence is 13 residues long. V lost 1 base to trimming and J lost 7 bases, with 10 bases between them. Germline assignment: CDR1 LGHDT and CDR2 YNNKEL (reference sequence).

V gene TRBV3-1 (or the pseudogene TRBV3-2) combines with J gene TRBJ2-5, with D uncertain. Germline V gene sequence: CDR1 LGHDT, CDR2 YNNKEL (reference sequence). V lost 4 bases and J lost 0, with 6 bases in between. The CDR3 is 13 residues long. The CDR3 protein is CASSPPYQETQYF. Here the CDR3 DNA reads TGTGCCAGCAGCCCTCCCTACCAAGAGACCCAGTACTTC.

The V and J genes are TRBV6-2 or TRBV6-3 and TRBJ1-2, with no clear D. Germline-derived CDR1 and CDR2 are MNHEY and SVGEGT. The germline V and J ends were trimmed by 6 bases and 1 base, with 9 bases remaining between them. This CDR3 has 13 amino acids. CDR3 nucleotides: TGTGCCAGCAGCCCTGGGGATAACTATGGCTACACCTTC. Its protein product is CASSPGDNYGYTF.

The CDR3 loop reads CASSFSAVQPQHF. The CDR3 DNA follows: TGTGCCAGCAGTTTTTCCGCGGTGCAGCCCCAGCATTTT. This chain joins TRBV12-3 or TRBV12-4 and TRBJ1-5; no definite D call. The V gene lost 3 bases and the J gene lost 7 bases, with 10 bases spanning the gap. The CDR3 runs to 13 residues.

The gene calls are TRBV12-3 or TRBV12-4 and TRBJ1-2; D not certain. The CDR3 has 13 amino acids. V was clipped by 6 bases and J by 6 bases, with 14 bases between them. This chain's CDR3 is CASSPGQGHGYTF. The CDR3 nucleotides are TGTGCCAGCAGCCCTGGGCAAGGCCATGGCTACACCTTC.

Here the CDR3 reads CATQQPLGQGGYTF. CDR3 sequence (DNA): TGTGCCACTCAGCAGCCCCTGGGGCAGGGAGGCTACACCTTC. The V call is TRBV6-5, the J call TRBJ1-2; a weak D match, TRBD1 (5 bases). This CDR3 region has 14 residues. Deletions cut 10 bases from V and 8 bases from J, with 23 bases between. The germline CDR1 and CDR2 sequences are MNHEY and SVGAGI.

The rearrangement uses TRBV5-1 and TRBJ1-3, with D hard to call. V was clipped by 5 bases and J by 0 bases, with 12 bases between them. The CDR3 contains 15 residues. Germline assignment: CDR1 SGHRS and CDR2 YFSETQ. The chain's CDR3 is CASSSGRDSGNTIYF. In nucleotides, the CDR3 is TGCGCCAGCAGTTCAGGACGGGACTCTGGAAACACCATATATTTT.

The CDR3 loop reads CASSLGTGIEKLFF. In nucleotides, the CDR3 is TGTGCCAGCAGCTTAGGGACAGGGATAGAAAAACTGTTTTTT. The chain combines TRBV7-9 with TRBJ1-4; TRBD1 agrees at 8 bases. Germline V gene lookup returns CDR1 SEHNR and CDR2 FQNEAQ (reference sequence). With V trimmed by 1 base and J by 8 bases, 3 bases remained unmatched. The CDR3 sequence is 14 residues long. Combining the CDR3 with reference TRBV7-9 and TRBJ1-4 gives the whole variable domain DTGVSQNPRHKITKRGQNVTFRCDPISEHNRLYWYRQTLGQGPEFLTYFQNEAQLEKSRLLSDRFSAERPKGSFSTLEIQRTEQGDSAMYLCASSLGTGIEKLFFGSGTQLSVL.

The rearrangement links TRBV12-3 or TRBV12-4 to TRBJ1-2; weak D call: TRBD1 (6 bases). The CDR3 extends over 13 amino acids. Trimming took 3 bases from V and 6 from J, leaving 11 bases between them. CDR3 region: CASSFWGPHGYTF. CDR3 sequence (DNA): TGTGCCAGCAGTTTTTGGGGGCCGCATGGCTACACCTTC.

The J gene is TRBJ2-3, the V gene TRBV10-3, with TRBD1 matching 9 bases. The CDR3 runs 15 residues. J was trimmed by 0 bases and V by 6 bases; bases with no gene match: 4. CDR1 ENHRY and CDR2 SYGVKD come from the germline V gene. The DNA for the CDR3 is TGTGCCATCAGCGCCGGGACAGGGAGCACAGATACGCAGTATTTT. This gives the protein CAISAGTGSTDTQYF.

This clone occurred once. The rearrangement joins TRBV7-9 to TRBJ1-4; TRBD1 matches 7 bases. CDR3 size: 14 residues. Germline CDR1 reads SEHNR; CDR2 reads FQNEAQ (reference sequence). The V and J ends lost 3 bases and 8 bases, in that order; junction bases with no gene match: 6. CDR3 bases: TGTGCCAGCAGCTTGGACAGGCCCAGGGAAAAACTGTTTTTT. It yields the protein CASSLDRPREKLFF.

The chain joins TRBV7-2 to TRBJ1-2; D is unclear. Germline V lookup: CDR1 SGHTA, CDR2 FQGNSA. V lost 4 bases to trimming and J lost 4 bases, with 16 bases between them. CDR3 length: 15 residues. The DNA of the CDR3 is TGTGCCAGCAGCTCGCCCGCGGAGGGTATCTATGGCTACACCTTC. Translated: CASSSPAEGIYGYTF.

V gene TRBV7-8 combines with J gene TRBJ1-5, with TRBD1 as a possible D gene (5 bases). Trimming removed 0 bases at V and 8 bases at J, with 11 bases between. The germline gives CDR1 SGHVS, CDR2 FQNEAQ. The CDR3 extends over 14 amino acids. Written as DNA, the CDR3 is TGTGCCAGCAGCTTAGCAGTGGGGGTCGAGCCCCAGCATTTT. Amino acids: CASSLAVGVEPQHF.

CDR3 sequence: CASSVYPGQGANEQFF. CDR3 DNA sequence: TGTGCCAGCAGCGTTTATCCGGGACAGGGGGCGAATGAGCAGTTCTTC. The gene calls are TRBV9 and TRBJ2-1, with 12 bases lining up with TRBD1. Germline V CDR1 and CDR2: SGDLS, YYNGEE. Losses at the gene ends were 2 bases for V and 7 bases for J; bases not matched to a gene: 7. This CDR3 spans 16 amino acids.

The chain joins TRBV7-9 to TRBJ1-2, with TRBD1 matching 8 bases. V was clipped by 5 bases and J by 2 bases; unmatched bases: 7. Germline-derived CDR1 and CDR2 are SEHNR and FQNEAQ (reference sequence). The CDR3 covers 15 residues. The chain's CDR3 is CASSDGTGLNYGYTF. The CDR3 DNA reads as TGTGCCAGCAGCGACGGGACAGGATTAAACTATGGCTACACCTTC.

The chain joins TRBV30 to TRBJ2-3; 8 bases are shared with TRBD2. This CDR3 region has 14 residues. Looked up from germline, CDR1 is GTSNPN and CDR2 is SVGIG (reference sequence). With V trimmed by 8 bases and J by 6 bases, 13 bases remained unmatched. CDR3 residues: CARGLGEEGDTQYF. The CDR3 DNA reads TGTGCCCGGGGACTAGGGGAGGAGGGGGATACGCAGTATTTT.

The CDR3 is CASSSTALETQYF. In DNA, the CDR3 is TGTGCCAGCAGTTCCACTGCCCTGGAGACCCAGTACTTC. V and J are TRBV12-3 or TRBV12-4 and TRBJ2-5; D call uncertain. This CDR3 contains 13 residues. V shed 4 bases and J shed 5 bases, with 11 bases lying between them.

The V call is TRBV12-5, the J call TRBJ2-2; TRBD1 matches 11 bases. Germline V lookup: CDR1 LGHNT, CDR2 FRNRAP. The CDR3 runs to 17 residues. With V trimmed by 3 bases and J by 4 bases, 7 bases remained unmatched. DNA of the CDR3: TGTGCTAGTGGTTTCCAATCCGGGACAGGGGGCACCGGGGAGCTGTTTTTT. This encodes CASGFQSGTGGTGELFF. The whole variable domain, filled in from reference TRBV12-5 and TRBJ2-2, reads DARVTQTPRHKVTEMGQEVTMRCQPILGHNTVFWYRQTMMQGLELLAYFRNRAPLDDSGMPKDRFSAEMPDATLATLKIQPSEPRDSAVYFCASGFQSGTGGTGELFFGEGSRLTVL.